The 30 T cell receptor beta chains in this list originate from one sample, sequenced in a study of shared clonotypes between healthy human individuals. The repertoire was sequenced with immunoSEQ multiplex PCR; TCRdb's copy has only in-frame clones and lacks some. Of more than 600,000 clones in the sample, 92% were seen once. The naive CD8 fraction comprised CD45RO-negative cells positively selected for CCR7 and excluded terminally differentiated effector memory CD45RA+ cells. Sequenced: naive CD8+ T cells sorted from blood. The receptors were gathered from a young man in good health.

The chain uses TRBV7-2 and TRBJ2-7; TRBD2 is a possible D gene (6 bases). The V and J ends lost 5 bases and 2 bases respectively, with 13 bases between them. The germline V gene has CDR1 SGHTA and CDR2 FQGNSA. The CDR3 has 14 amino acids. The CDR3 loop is CASSHRDSTYEQYF. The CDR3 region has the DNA TGTGCCAGCAGCCACCGGGACTCCACCTACGAGCAGTACTTC.

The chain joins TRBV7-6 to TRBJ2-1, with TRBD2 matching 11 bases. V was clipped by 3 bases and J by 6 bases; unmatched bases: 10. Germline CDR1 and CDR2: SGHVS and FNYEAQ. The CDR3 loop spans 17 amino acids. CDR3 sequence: CASSFRLAGRQVNEQFF. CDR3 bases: TGTGCCAGCAGCTTTCGACTAGCGGGAAGGCAGGTCAATGAGCAGTTCTTC.

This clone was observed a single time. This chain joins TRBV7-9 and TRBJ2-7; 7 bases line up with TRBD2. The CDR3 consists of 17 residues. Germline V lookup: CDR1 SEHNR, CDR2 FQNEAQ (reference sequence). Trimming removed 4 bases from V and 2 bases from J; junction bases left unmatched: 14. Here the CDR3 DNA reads TGTGCCAGCAGCTCCAGCGCCAGGGACTATGCTACCTACGAGCAGTACTTC. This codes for CASSSSARDYATYEQYF.

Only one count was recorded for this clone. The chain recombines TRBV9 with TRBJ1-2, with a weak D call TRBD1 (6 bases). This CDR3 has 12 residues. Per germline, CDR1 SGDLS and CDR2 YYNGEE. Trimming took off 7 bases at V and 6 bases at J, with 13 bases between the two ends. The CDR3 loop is CASVGQRNGYTF. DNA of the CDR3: TGTGCCAGCGTCGGACAGAGAAATGGCTACACCTTC.

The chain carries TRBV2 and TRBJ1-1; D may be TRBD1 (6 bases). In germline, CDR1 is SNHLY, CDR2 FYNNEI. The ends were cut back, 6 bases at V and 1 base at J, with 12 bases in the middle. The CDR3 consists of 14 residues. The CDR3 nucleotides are TGTGCCAGCAGAACAACAGGGAGGAACACTGAAGCTTTCTTT. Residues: CASRTTGRNTEAFF.

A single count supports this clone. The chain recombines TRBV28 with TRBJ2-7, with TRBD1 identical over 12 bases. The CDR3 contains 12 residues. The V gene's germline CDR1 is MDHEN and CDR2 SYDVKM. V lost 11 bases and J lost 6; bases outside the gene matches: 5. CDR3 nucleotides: TGTGCCGGGGGACAGGGGGCTGGCGAGCAGTACTTC. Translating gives CAGGQGAGEQYF.

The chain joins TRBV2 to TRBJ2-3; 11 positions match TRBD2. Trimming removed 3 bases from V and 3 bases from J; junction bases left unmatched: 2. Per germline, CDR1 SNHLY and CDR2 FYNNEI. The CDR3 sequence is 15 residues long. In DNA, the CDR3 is TGTGCCAGCAGTGAGCGGACTAGCGGGACAGATACGCAGTATTTT. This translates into CASSERTSGTDTQYF.

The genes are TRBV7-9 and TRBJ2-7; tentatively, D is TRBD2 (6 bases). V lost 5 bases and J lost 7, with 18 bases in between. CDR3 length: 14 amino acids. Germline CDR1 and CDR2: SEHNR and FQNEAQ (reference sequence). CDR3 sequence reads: CASSPDGRPLEQYF. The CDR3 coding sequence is TGTGCCAGCAGCCCTGATGGGAGGCCCCTGGAGCAGTACTTC.

DNA for the CDR3: TGTGCCAGCAGCTTAGGACAGGGGGCGATTTGGACTGAAGCTTTCTTT. It yields the protein CASSLGQGAIWTEAFF. This chain connects TRBV13 to TRBJ1-1, with 9 bases lining up with TRBD1. Germline V gene data show CDR1 as PRHDT and CDR2 as FYEKMQ (reference sequence). CDR3 size: 16 residues. Unmatched junction bases numbered 7, after V lost 0 bases and J lost 5 bases.

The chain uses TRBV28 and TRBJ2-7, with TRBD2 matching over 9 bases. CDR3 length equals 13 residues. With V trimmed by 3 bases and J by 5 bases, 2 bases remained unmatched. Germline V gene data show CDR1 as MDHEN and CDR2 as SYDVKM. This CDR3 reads CASSLGGRDEQYF. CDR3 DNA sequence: TGTGCCAGCAGTTTGGGCGGGAGGGACGAGCAGTACTTC.

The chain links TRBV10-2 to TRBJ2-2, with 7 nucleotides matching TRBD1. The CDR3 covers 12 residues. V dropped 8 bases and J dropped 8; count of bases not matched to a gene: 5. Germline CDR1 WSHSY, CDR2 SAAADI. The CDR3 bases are TGCGCCAGCGAGGGGGCCCCTGGGGAGCTGTTTTTT. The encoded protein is CASEGAPGELFF.

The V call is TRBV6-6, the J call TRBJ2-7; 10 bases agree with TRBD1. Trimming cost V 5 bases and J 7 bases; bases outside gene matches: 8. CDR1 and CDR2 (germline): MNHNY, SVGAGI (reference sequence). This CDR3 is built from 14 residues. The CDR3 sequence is CASSPRTGGIEQYF. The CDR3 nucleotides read TGTGCCAGCAGTCCCCGGACAGGGGGTATTGAGCAGTACTTC.

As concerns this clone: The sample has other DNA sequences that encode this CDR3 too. For the CDR3, the DNA is TGTGCCAGCAGTTTACGGGGGGGGAACACTGAAGCTTTCTTT. Translated, it gives CASSLRGGNTEAFF. This chain joins TRBV28 and TRBJ1-1, with D possibly matching TRBD1 (5 bases). CDR3 length: 14 residues. Germline V gene lookup returns CDR1 MDHEN and CDR2 SYDVKM. Trimming pared 2 bases from V and 1 base from J, leaving 8 bases between. The whole variable domain, remainder taken from reference TRBV28 and TRBJ1-1, is DVKVTQSSRYLVKRTGEKVFLECVQDMDHENMFWYRQDPGLGLRLIYFSYDVKMKEKGDIPEGYSVSREKKERFSLILESASTNQTSMYLCASSLRGGNTEAFFGQGTRLTVV.

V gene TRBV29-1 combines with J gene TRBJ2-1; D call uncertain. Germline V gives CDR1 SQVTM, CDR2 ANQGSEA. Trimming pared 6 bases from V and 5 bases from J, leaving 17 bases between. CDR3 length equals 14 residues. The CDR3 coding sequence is TGCAGCGTCGGGTCTATAGGAAGGAACAATGAGCAGTTCTTC. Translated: CSVGSIGRNNEQFF.

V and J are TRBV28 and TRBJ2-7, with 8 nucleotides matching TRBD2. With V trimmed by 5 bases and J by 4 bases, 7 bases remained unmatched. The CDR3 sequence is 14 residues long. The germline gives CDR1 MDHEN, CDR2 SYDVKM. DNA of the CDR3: TGTGCCAGCAGTATAACGGGAGGGTGGTACGAGCAGTACTTC. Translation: CASSITGGWYEQYF.

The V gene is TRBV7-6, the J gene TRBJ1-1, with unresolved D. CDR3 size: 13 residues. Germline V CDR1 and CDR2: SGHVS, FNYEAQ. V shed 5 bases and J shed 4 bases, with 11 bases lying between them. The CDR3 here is CASSIWSGTEAFF. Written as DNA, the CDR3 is TGTGCCAGCAGCATCTGGTCGGGCACTGAAGCTTTCTTT.

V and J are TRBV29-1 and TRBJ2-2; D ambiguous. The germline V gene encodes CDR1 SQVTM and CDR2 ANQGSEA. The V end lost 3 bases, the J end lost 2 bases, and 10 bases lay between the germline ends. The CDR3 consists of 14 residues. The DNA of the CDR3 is TGCAGCGTTGATGTCACCTCAAACACCGGGGAGCTGTTTTTT. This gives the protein CSVDVTSNTGELFF.

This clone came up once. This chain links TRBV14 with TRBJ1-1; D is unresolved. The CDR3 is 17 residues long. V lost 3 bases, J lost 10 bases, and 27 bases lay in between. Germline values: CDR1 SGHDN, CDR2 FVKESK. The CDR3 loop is CASSQTGSRAELPGAFF. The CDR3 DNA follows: TGTGCCAGCAGCCAGACCGGGAGTAGGGCCGAATTACCCGGAGCTTTCTTT. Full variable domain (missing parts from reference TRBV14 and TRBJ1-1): EAGVTQFPSHSVIEKGQTVTLRCDPISGHDNLYWYRRVMGKEIKFLLHFVKESKQDESGMPNNRFLAERTGGTYSTLKVQPAELEDSGVYFCASSQTGSRAELPGAFFGQGTRLTVV.

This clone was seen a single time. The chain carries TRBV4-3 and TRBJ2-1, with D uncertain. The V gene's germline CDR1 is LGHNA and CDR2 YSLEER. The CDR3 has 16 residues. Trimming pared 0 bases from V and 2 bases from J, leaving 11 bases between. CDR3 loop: CASSQDGGRPYNEQFF. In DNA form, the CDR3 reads TGCGCCAGCAGCCAAGATGGTGGCAGGCCCTACAATGAGCAGTTCTTC.

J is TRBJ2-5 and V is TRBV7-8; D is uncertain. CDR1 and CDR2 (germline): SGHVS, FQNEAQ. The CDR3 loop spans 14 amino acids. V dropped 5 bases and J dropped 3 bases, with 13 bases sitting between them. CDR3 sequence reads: CASSRIDNKETQYF. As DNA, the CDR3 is TGTGCCAGCAGCCGGATAGACAATAAAGAGACCCAGTACTTC. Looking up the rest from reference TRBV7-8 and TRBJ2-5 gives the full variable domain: GAGVSQSPRYKVAKRGQDVALRCDPISGHVSLFWYQQALGQGPEFLTYFQNEAQLDKSGLPSDRFFAERPEGSVSTLKIQRTQQEDSAVYLCASSRIDNKETQYFGPGTRLLVL.

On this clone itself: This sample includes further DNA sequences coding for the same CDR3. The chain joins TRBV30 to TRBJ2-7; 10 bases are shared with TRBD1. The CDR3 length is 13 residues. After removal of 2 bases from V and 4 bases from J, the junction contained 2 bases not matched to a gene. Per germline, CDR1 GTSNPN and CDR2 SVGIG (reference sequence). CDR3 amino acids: CAWSPGQGYEQYF. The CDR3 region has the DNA TGTGCCTGGAGTCCGGGACAGGGGTACGAGCAGTACTTC.

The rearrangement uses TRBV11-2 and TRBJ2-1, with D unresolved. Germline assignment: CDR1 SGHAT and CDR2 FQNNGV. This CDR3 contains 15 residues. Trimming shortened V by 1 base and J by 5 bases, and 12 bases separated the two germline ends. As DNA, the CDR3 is TGTGCCAGCAGCTTAGGGCTCAGATTCGACAATGAGCAGTTCTTC. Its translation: CASSLGLRFDNEQFF.

The CDR3 bases are TGCGCCAGCAGCCAAGAACCCCACTACGAGCAGTACTTC. Translated: CASSQEPHYEQYF. The chain is built from TRBV4-1 and TRBJ2-7; no firm D call. Per germline, CDR1 MGHRA and CDR2 YSYEKL. Trimming took off 0 bases at V and 3 bases at J, with 6 bases between the two ends. The CDR3 loop spans 13 amino acids.

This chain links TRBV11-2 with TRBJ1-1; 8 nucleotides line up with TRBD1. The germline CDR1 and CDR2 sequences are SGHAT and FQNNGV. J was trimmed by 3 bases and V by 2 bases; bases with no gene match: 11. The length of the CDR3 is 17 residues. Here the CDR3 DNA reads TGTGCCAGCAGCTTATACCAGGGGGCGCAGGCTTACACTGAAGCTTTCTTT. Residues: CASSLYQGAQAYTEAFF.

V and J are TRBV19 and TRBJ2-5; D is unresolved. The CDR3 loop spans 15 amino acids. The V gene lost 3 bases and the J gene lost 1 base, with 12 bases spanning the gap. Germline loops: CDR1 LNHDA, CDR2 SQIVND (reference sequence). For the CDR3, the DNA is TGTGCCAGTAGTATTTGGCTCTTCAGCCAAGAGACCCAGTACTTC. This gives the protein CASSIWLFSQETQYF. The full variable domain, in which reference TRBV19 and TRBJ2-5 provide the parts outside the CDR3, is DGGITQSPKYLFRKEGQNVTLSCEQNLNHDAMYWYRQDPGQGLRLIYYSQIVNDFQKGDIAEGYSVSREKKESFPLTVTSAQKNPTAFYLCASSIWLFSQETQYFGPGTRLLVL.

The CDR3 loop is CASSLDPSGNEQFF. The CDR3 nucleotides read TGTGCCAGCAGCTTAGATCCGAGCGGTAATGAGCAGTTCTTC. The gene calls are TRBV11-3 and TRBJ2-1; possibly TRBD2 for D (5 bases). Germline CDR1 and CDR2: SGHNT and YENEEA. With 0 bases removed from V and 7 bases from J, the gap between germline ends came to 10 bases. The CDR3 is 14 amino acids.

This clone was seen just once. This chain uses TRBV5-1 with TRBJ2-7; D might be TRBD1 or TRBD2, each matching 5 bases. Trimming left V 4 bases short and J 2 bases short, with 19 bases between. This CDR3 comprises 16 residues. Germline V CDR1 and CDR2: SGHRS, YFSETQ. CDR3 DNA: TGCGCCAGCAGCCCGAACGACTTGGGACGGGCCTACGAGCAGTACTTC. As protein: CASSPNDLGRAYEQYF.

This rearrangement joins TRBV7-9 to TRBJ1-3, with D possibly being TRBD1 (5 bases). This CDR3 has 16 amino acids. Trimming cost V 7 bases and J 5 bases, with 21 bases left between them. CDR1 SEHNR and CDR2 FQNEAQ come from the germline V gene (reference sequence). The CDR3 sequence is CASINLRGFHRNTIYF. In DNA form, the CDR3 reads TGTGCCAGCATCAACTTAAGGGGTTTTCATAGAAACACCATATATTTT.

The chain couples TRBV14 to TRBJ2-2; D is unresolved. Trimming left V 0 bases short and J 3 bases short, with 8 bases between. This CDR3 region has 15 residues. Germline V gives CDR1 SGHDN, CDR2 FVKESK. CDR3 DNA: TGTGCCAGCAGCCAAGAGGCCGTGTACACCGGGGAGCTGTTTTTT. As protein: CASSQEAVYTGELFF.

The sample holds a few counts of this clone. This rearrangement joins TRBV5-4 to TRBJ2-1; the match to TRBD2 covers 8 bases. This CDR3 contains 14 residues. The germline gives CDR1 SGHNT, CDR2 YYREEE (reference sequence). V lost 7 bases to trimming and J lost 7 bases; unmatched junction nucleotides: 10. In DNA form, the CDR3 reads TGTGCCAGCTCGGGAGGGTCGTGGGTGAATGAGCAGTTCTTC. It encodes CASSGGSWVNEQFF.